These T cell receptor beta chains were read from a single sample in a study of cytomegalovirus exposure and HLA in healthy donors. Assay: immunoSEQ multiplex PCR; the TCRdb copy retains only in-frame clones and omits some. Among over 110,000 clones listed, 82% were seen once. The sample was PBMCs. The receptors originated from a male donor in good health and CMV-seronegative. Each CDR3 is given with its conserved first and last residue. Clone size, where shown, is once, few, many, or a class for clones that have expanded.

clone_size j_call v_call cdr3_aa
NA TRBJ1-2 TRBV30 CAWTRDRNYGYTF
NA TRBJ2-2 TRBV28 CASSLVSGELFF
once TRBJ1-6 TRBV4-1 CASSQDGAVYSPLHF
NA NA TRBV25-1 CASGASYEQYF
NA TRBJ2-1 TRBV28 CASSFGLADYNEQFF
NA TRBJ2-1 TRBV25-1 CASRKAAGGPYNEQFF
NA NA TRBV18 CASSPFSGSGYEQYF
NA TRBJ2-5 TRBV10-3 CAITKDRVETQYF
NA TRBJ2-5 TRBV7-3 CASSPSGQETQYF
NA TRBJ2-3 TRBV2 CASSEALNTDTQYF
NA TRBJ2-1 TRBV4-3 CASSQAAYNEQFF
NA TRBJ2-2 TRBV6-5 CASSKGVGPSWELFF